This TCR beta chain is drawn from a study of blood T cells in healthy people across ages. Germline V lookup: CDR1 MNHEY, CDR2 SVGAGI. The CDR3 has 15 amino acids. V was cut by 6 bases and J by 0 bases, with 9 bases left in between. A second PCR, run for about 6 to 11 cycles, used a sample-barcoded 5' primer plus a J-beta primer mix. One entry per CDR3 protein results from TCRdb running MiXCR on the 5' RACE reads. The sample lists approximately 1,000,000 distinct CDR3 sequences, roughly two fifths seen once, with 13% in the top ten. The chain employs TRBV6-5 and TRBJ2-6; tentatively, D is TRBD1 (5 bases). The material sequenced was blood. The clonotype was recovered from a man between 18 and 35 years old in good health. In nucleotides, the CDR3 is TGTGCCAGCAGGAGACAGCTCTCTGGGGCCAACGTCCTGACTTTC. Translation gives CASRRQLSGANVLTF.